The TCR beta chain described here comes from a study of beta chain features in type 1 diabetes. Broader study findings: Shorter TCRB CDR3s, moderately but significantly so, marked every one of the four CD4+ subsets in Type 1 diabetes patients. Insertions at VDJ junctions were less frequent in type 1 diabetes patients. These patients also deleted more nucleotides at the same junctions.

Each of the CD4+ naive, central memory, regulatory and stem cell-like memory populations was sorted via CD45RO/CCR7/CD25/CD127/CD95/CD27. CDR1 SNHLY and CDR2 FYNNEI come from the germline V gene. Germline trimming cut 6 bases from V and 1 base from J; bases unmatched to any gene: 6. This CDR3 spans 15 amino acids. The whole isolated RNA underwent reverse transcription, so sequencing captured expressed TCRB transcripts. Here immunoSEQ multiplex PCR was the method, and the copy in TCRdb shows in-frame clones only, minus some. The sample includes roughly 180,000 clones, roughly an eighth of them seen just once. A few counts support this clone. Its matching antigen is unknown.

The source of this sequence is a woman younger than 30 in good health. The chain employs TRBV2 and TRBJ1-1, with 9 bases that match TRBD1. The specimen sequenced was central memory CD4+ T cells from blood. The CDR3, as DNA: TGTGCCAGCAGGGACAGGGGCCTTGGGAACACTGAAGCTTTCTTT. Amino acids: CASRDRGLGNTEAFF.